This is a list of T cell receptor beta chains from one sample in a study of shared clonotypes between healthy human individuals. Using immunoSEQ multiplex PCR, the repertoire was profiled, and TCRdb retains in-frame clones only, with some absent. There are under 700,000 clones in the sample; 85% to 95% occur only once, and over 0.1% lies in the top ten. The sequencing sample was made of naive CD8+ T cells sorted from blood. These receptors came from a woman younger than 45 in good health. The CDR3 runs from the conserved cysteine through the conserved F or W. A D gene is named only where the DNA matches it firmly. Only part of the rows carry a size: once, few, many, or a class if the clone is expanded.

abundance,j_gene,v_gene,d_gene,CDR3nt,CDR3aa
NA,TRBJ2-1,TRBV5-1,TRBD1,TGCGCCAGCAGCTTATACACAGGGGTTCCGTACAATGAGCAGTTCTTC,CASSLYTGVPYNEQFF
NA,TRBJ2-2,TRBV28,NA,TGTGCCAGCACCAACAGGGACGAAGCGAACACCGGGGAGCTGTTTTTT,CASTNRDEANTGELFF
NA,TRBJ1-5,TRBV4-1,NA,TGCGCCAGCAGCCAAGGGAGTAAGGGGTACAATCAGCCCCAGCATTTT,CASSQGSKGYNQPQHF
NA,TRBJ1-5,TRBV19,NA,TGTGCCAGTAGTATAGGGGCATATAGCAATCAGCCCCAGCATTTT,CASSIGAYSNQPQHF
NA,TRBJ2-3,TRBV21-1,NA,TGTGCCAGCAGCAAAGGACAGGGGATTAGCACAGATACGCAGTATTTT,CASSKGQGISTDTQYF
NA,TRBJ2-1,TRBV13,NA,TGTGCCAGCAACCCCCACCGGGACAACTACAATGAGCAGTTCTTC,CASNPHRDNYNEQFF
NA,TRBJ2-7,TRBV27,NA,TGTGCCAGCAGTGGCGACAATGGGAACTACGAGCAGTACTTC,CASSGDNGNYEQYF
NA,TRBJ2-3,TRBV28,TRBD2,TGTGCCAGCAGTTTAAGGACGGGACTAGCCATACCGAATCCGCCAGATACGCAGTATTTT,CASSLRTGLAIPNPPDTQYF
NA,TRBJ2-3,TRBV2,TRBD2,TGTGCCAGCAGAAGGACTAGCGGACTCACAGATACGCAGTATTTT,CASRRTSGLTDTQYF
NA,TRBJ2-2,TRBV7-9,NA,TGTGCCAGCAGCTTTGGGAACACCGGGGAGCTGTTTTTT,CASSFGNTGELFF
NA,TRBJ2-1,TRBV13,NA,TGTGCCAGCGCCGCGGGAATCAATGAGCAGTTCTTC,CASAAGINEQFF
NA,TRBJ2-5,TRBV11-1,NA,TGTGCCAGCAGACGCGACAGAAACCAAGAGACCCAGTACTTC,CASRRDRNQETQYF
once,TRBJ1-1,TRBV7-9,NA,TGTGCCAGCAGCTTAGTGGGGGAGGCCACTGAAGCTTTCTTT,CASSLVGEATEAFF
NA,TRBJ2-7,TRBV7-2,TRBD2,TGTGCCAGCAGCTTTTCTAGCGGGAGTATCTACGAGCAGTACTTC,CASSFSSGSIYEQYF
NA,TRBJ2-3,TRBV9,TRBD1,TGTGCCAGCAGCGTAGCGGGGACAGGGGGCGCAGATACGCAGTATTTT,CASSVAGTGGADTQYF
NA,TRBJ1-5,TRBV2,NA,TGTGCCAGCAGTGAACGAGGGTACGGTCAGCCCCAGCATTTT,CASSERGYGQPQHF
NA,TRBJ1-1,TRBV21-1,NA,TGTGCCAGCAGCAAATTGATGACTTTGGCTTTCTTT,CASSKLMTLAFF
NA,TRBJ2-7,TRBV2,TRBD2,TGTGCCAGCATCGTGGCGGGTCCGGGAGGGGAGGAGCAGTACTTC,CASIVAGPGGEEQYF
NA,TRBJ2-7,TRBV29-1,NA,TGCAGCGTTGAAGTTGGTAAGGTGGGCTACGAGCAGTACTTC,CSVEVGKVGYEQYF
NA,TRBJ2-7,TRBV19,NA,TGTGCCAGTAGTGGACAGTCTGGAACCTACGAGCAGTACTTC,CASSGQSGTYEQYF
NA,TRBJ2-1,TRBV7-9,NA,TGTGCCAGCTTTGCCTCGGGACCGAAATACAATGAGCAGTTCTTC,CASFASGPKYNEQFF
NA,TRBJ2-1,TRBV10-1,TRBD2,TGCGCCAGCAGTGAGTCATGGGGACTAGCGGGAGGGCGAGCCTACAATGAGCAGTTCTTC,CASSESWGLAGGRAYNEQFF
NA,TRBJ2-3,TRBV9,NA,TGTGCCAGCAGCCTCACAGGCACAGATACGCAGTATTTT,CASSLTGTDTQYF
NA,TRBJ1-4,TRBV27,NA,TGTGCCAGCAGTTTTGAGGGGGACATGGTTGAAAAACTGTTTTTT,CASSFEGDMVEKLFF
NA,TRBJ1-1,TRBV7-9,TRBD1,TGTGCCAGCAGCCCTCGGACAGGGAACACTGAAGCTTTCTTT,CASSPRTGNTEAFF
NA,TRBJ1-2,TRBV7-9,NA,TGTGCCAGCAGCTCAGTTATGAGACCTAAGAACTATGGCTACACCTTC,CASSSVMRPKNYGYTF
once,TRBJ2-1,TRBV28,TRBD2,TGTGCCAGCAGTTTACCCGGGACTAGCGGGAGGACCAGCTACAATGAGCAGTTCTTC,CASSLPGTSGRTSYNEQFF
once,TRBJ2-1,TRBV7-2,TRBD2,TGTGCCAGTCCTTTGGTTTGGGGGGGAGAGCAGTTCTTC,CASPLVWGGEQFF
NA,TRBJ1-5,TRBV15,NA,TGTGCCACCAGCAGAGATAGGGGCGACAATCAGCCCCAGCATTTT,CATSRDRGDNQPQHF
NA,TRBJ1-5,TRBV28,TRBD1,TGTGCCAGCAGTTCGACTCTAATCAGGGGGAATAGCAATCAGCCCCAGCATTTT,CASSSTLIRGNSNQPQHF
NA,TRBJ2-1,TRBV7-3,TRBD2,TGTGCCAGCAGCCTGGGACTAGCGACGGATGAGCAGTTCTTC,CASSLGLATDEQFF
NA,TRBJ2-7,TRBV2,NA,TGTGCCAGCAGTGAAGCCGCGGGACAGACCTCCTACGAGCAGTACTTC,CASSEAAGQTSYEQYF
NA,TRBJ2-7,TRBV19,NA,TGTGCCAGTAGTATGGGCGGGTCCCCCTACGAGCAGTACTTC,CASSMGGSPYEQYF
NA,TRBJ1-5,TRBV28,NA,TGTGCCAGCAGACCGGCGTATAGCAATCAGCCCCAGCATTTT,CASRPAYSNQPQHF
NA,TRBJ2-1,TRBV5-1,NA,TGCGCCAGCAGCTTTAGGACAGATTACAATGAGCAGTTCTTC,CASSFRTDYNEQFF
NA,TRBJ2-7,TRBV5-6,NA,TGTGCCAGCAGCTTCAAGTCAAAATCCTACGAGCAGTACTTC,CASSFKSKSYEQYF
NA,TRBJ2-4,TRBV7-9,TRBD2,TGTGCCAGCAGCCCATTTAGCGGGAGTAGATCGGGAAACATTCAGTACTTC,CASSPFSGSRSGNIQYF
once,TRBJ2-6,TRBV6-4,TRBD1,TGTGCCAGCAGCCCGGACAGGGTTTATGGGGCCAACGTCCTGACTTTC,CASSPDRVYGANVLTF
NA,TRBJ2-3,TRBV5-4,TRBD2,TGTGCCAGCAGCTTGGGTCTTACTAGCGGGAGGACAGATACGCAGTATTTT,CASSLGLTSGRTDTQYF
NA,TRBJ2-7,TRBV1,NA,TGCACCAGCAGCGAACCGGGACTAGCGGGAGGGCTGACCTACGAGCAGTACTTC,CTSSEPGLAGGLTYEQYF
NA,TRBJ2-5,TRBV5-1,NA,TGCGCCAGCAGCTTGCGGGGGGCAGCCCAAGAGACCCAGTACTTC,CASSLRGAAQETQYF
NA,TRBJ2-1,TRBV29-1,TRBD2,TGCAGCGTTGAAAACAGCGGGAGCTACAATGAGCAGTTCTTC,CSVENSGSYNEQFF
NA,TRBJ2-7,TRBV11-2,NA,TGTGCCAGCAGCTTAGAATCGGAAACCTACGAGCAGTACTTC,CASSLESETYEQYF
NA,TRBJ2-7,TRBV13,NA,TGTGCCAGCAGCTCCCTCGACTCCTACGAGCAGTACTTC,CASSSLDSYEQYF
once,TRBJ1-4,TRBV7-9,NA,TGTGCCAGCAGCTTAGACAGGGCGGCCGAAAAACTGTTTTTT,CASSLDRAAEKLFF
NA,TRBJ2-1,TRBV7-2,TRBD2,TGTGCCAGCAGCTTAGGGACTAGCGTTTACAATGAGCAGTTCTTC,CASSLGTSVYNEQFF
NA,TRBJ2-7,TRBV2,TRBD2,TGTGCCAGCAGTTACCCAGCGGGAAGGACCTACGAGCAGTACTTC,CASSYPAGRTYEQYF
once,TRBJ2-7,TRBV5-1,NA,TGCGCCAGCAGCTCGGAAGCGGGCCCCAACGAGCAGTACTTC,CASSSEAGPNEQYF
NA,TRBJ2-3,TRBV28,TRBD1,TGTGCCAGCAGTCTAGGGGTTCTTGCAGGGACAGGGGAAGTGAATACGCAGTATTTT,CASSLGVLAGTGEVNTQYF
NA,TRBJ2-7,TRBV7-9,TRBD1,TGTGCCAGCAGCACATTTACGGGACAGACATCCTACGAGCAGTACTTC,CASSTFTGQTSYEQYF
NA,TRBJ2-2,TRBV19,NA,TGTGCCAGTAGGATTCTTAGGAGTCCGAACACCGGGGAGCTGTTTTTT,CASRILRSPNTGELFF
NA,TRBJ2-3,TRBV11-2,TRBD2,TGTGCCAGCACCCCCGCTCGCGGGAGGGCCGGGGCAGATACGCAGTATTTT,CASTPARGRAGADTQYF
NA,TRBJ2-7,TRBV27,TRBD2,TGTGCCAGCAGTGTCCTAGCGGGAGGGTTCGAGCAGTACTTC,CASSVLAGGFEQYF
NA,TRBJ2-1,TRBV27,TRBD1,TGTGCCAGCAGTTTACCAGGGACAGGGATGAATGAGCAGTTCTTC,CASSLPGTGMNEQFF